Below, 9 T cell receptor beta chains from the same sample are listed, as sequenced in a study of cytomegalovirus exposure and HLA in healthy donors. PCR primers comprised 60 Vbeta and 13 Jbeta primers. Data came from immunoSEQ multiplex PCR; TCRdb stores just in-frame clones and leaves some out. The sample contains about 160,000 clones, approximately 81% of which appear only once. The material sequenced was PBMCs. Source of these receptors: a man between 45 and 60 years old in good health and CMV-seropositive.

This chain connects TRBV11-2 to TRBJ2-3, with 8 nucleotides matching TRBD2. The germline CDR1 and CDR2 sequences are SGHAT and FQNNGV. The CDR3 contains 17 residues. J was trimmed by 2 bases and V by 1 base; bases with no gene match: 8. CDR3 sequence reads: CASSLVSGALFTDTQYF. Written as DNA, the CDR3 is TGTGCCAGCAGCTTAGTTAGCGGGGCACTGTTCACAGATACGCAGTATTTT. The full variable domain, completed using reference TRBV11-2 and TRBJ2-3, is EAGVAQSPRYKIIEKRQSVAFWCNPISGHATLYWYQQILGQGPKLLIQFQNNGVVDDSQLPKDRFSAERLKGVDSTLKIQPAKLEDSAVYLCASSLVSGALFTDTQYFGPGTRLTVL.

This clone was observed a handful of times. The chain employs TRBV5-3 and TRBJ2-2; D gene ambiguous. TRBV5-3 is filed as an ORF, its function uncertain. V shed 8 bases and J shed 7 bases, with 9 bases lying between them. This CDR3 is 11 amino acids long. CDR3 protein: CASYFIGELFF. The CDR3 DNA is TGTGCCAGCTACTTCATCGGGGAGCTGTTTTTT.

This clone was seen once. The chain couples TRBV7-9 to TRBJ1-2; D remains unclear. The CDR3 loop spans 13 amino acids. Germline CDR1 is SEHNR and CDR2 is FQNEAQ (reference sequence). V was clipped by 4 bases and J by 8 bases, with 14 bases between them. For the CDR3, the DNA is TGTGCCAGCAGCTCATCGACTTTCTGGGGCTACACCTTC. Translated, it gives CASSSSTFWGYTF.

This sequence joins TRBV5-1 and TRBJ2-5, with a possible D match to TRBD2 (6 bases). Germline V gene lookup returns CDR1 SGHRS and CDR2 YFSETQ. The V end was cut by 1 base, the J end by 4 bases, with 11 bases between. This CDR3 contains 14 residues. CDR3 loop: CASSLSVGGETQYF. The CDR3 coding sequence is TGCGCCAGCAGCTTGTCTGTGGGAGGAGAGACCCAGTACTTC.

This clone appeared once. V gene TRBV6-1 combines with J gene TRBJ1-5; TRBD1 matches 7 bases. V lost 7 bases, J lost 4 bases, and 4 bases stayed unmatched. This CDR3 comprises 13 residues. The germline V gene has CDR1 MNHNS and CDR2 SASEGT. CDR3 in DNA: TGTGCCAGCACCAGACAGGGTAATCAGCCCCAGCATTTT. Protein: CASTRQGNQPQHF.

The CDR3 coding sequence is TGTGCCAGCAGTTATGATGGGGGGAGCTATGGCTACACCTTC. Its protein product is CASSYDGGSYGYTF. The V call is TRBV6-5, the J call TRBJ1-2; maybe TRBD1 (5 bases). This CDR3 comprises 14 residues. V lost 3 bases and J 4 bases, leaving 12 bases between the germline ends. From germline, CDR1 is MNHEY and CDR2 SVGAGI.

The gene calls are TRBV11-2 and TRBJ1-5; 7 positions match TRBD1. The junction had 4 bases not matched to a gene; V was cut back by 5 bases and J by 6 bases. The germline gives CDR1 SGHAT, CDR2 FQNNGV. The CDR3 runs 13 residues. In nucleotides, the CDR3 is TGTGCCAGCAGCCTCAACAGGGGTCAGCCCCAGCATTTT. Its translation is CASSLNRGQPQHF.

The CDR3 nucleotides read TGTGCCAGCAGTGGGGCAGCGGGGGGGGCGTCGGATACGCAGTATTTT. It is translated as CASSGAAGGASDTQYF. This chain joins TRBV6-1 and TRBJ2-3, with 10 nucleotides matching TRBD2. Germline CDR1 reads MNHNS; CDR2 reads SASEGT. The ends lost 4 bases at V and 6 bases at J; junction bases unmatched: 10. The CDR3 is made up of 16 amino acids.

The chain has TRBV5-1 and TRBJ1-6, with 9 bases lining up with TRBD1. V shed 3 bases, J shed 0 bases, and the junction held 1 base outside the gene matches. This CDR3 is 16 amino acids long. Germline CDR1 and CDR2: SGHRS and YFSETQ. In DNA, the CDR3 is TGCGCCAGCAGCTCGACAGGGGGCTCCTATAATTCACCCCTCCACTTT. The encoded protein is CASSSTGGSYNSPLHF.